A single sample is the source of the 3 T cell receptor beta chains below, sequenced in a study of identical twins. Using its own MiXCR run on the 5' RACE reads, TCRdb lists one record per CDR3 protein. The repertoire holds 200,000 to 250,000 distinct CDR3 sequences, with 7% to 8.5% as singletons. These data were also reused for a study on yellow fever vaccine responses in identical twins.

Input material: CD8+ T cells sorted from blood. The receptors come from a woman aged 18-35 years in good health.

In this sample, this clonotype turned up many times. CDR3 loop: CASSLGSGTGELFF. For the CDR3, the DNA is TGTGCCAGCAGCTTGGGATCAGGCACCGGGGAGCTGTTTTTT. The chain uses TRBV7-7 and TRBJ2-2, with D hard to call. The CDR3 spans 14 residues. V lost 3 bases to trimming and J lost 4 bases, with 9 bases between them. The germline V gene has CDR1 SSHAT and CDR2 FNYEAQ (reference sequence).

This chain links TRBV19 with TRBJ1-2; no clear D gene. Germline CDR1 LNHDA, CDR2 SQIVND (reference sequence). The V end was cut by 7 bases, the J end by 1 base, with 4 bases between. This CDR3 is 11 amino acids long. Written as DNA, the CDR3 is TGTGCCAGTATCGGTAACTATGGCTACACCTTC. Translated: CASIGNYGYTF. Supplemented by reference TRBV19 and TRBJ1-2, the full variable domain reads DGGITQSPKYLFRKEGQNVTLSCEQNLNHDAMYWYRQDPGQGLRLIYYSQIVNDFQKGDIAEGYSVSREKKESFPLTVTSAQKNPTAFYLCASIGNYGYTFGSGTRLTVV.

This clonotype has ten or more counts. The chain recombines TRBV12-3 or TRBV12-4 with TRBJ1-1; D might be TRBD1 (6 bases). The CDR3 runs 15 residues. With 6 bases removed from V and 1 base from J, the gap between germline ends came to 15 bases. CDR3 DNA sequence: TGTGCCAGCAGGCCATTACAGGGATCGAACACTGAAGCTTTCTTT. Amino acids: CASRPLQGSNTEAFF.